Listed below are T cell receptor beta chains from one sample, sequenced in a study of post-analysis software for immune sequencing data. TCRdb used MiXCR to reprocess the PCR reads, holding one entry per CDR3 protein. The table records about half a million distinct CDR3 sequences, roughly 45% of them present only once. The sequenced material came from blood. The receptors originated from a girl between 5 and 17 years old with multiple sclerosis. Each CDR3 is given with its conserved first and last residue. A D gene is named only where the DNA matches it firmly. Size tells how often a clone was seen (once, few, many) or the class of an expanded clone, and some rows leave it out.

d_gene | j_gene | v_gene | abundance | CDR3nt | CDR3aa
TRBD2 | TRBJ2-7 | TRBV7-3 | . | TGTGCCAGCAGCTTAGCGTCGGGGGGCGAGCAGTACTTC | CASSLASGGEQYF
TRBD1 | TRBJ1-2 | TRBV9 | . | TGTGCCAGCAGCACCTGGACAGGGAACTATGGCTACACCTTC | CASSTWTGNYGYTF
. | TRBJ1-6 | TRBV5-1 | . | TGCGCCAGCAGCTACGATGGTACGGGGTGGAATAATTCACCCCTCCACTTT | CASSYDGTGWNNSPLHF
TRBD1 | TRBJ1-1 | TRBV18 | few | TGTGCCAGCTCACCACGACAGGGAAACACTGAAGCTTTCTTT | CASSPRQGNTEAFF
. | TRBJ1-2 | TRBV11-2 | . | TGTGCCAGCAGCCCCCTCCGGGGAGGTGGTGATGACTATGGCTACACCTTC | CASSPLRGGGDDYGYTF
. | TRBJ1-6 | TRBV7-8 | . | TGTGCCAGCAGCTTAGCCGCAGGGATGGGTTCACCCCTCCACTTT | CASSLAAGMGSPLHF
. | TRBJ2-5 | TRBV20-1 | . | TGCAGTGCAGCCGGAATTCGGGAGACCCAGTACTTC | CSAAGIRETQYF
TRBD2 | TRBJ2-7 | TRBV5-1 | . | TGCGCCAGCAGCCTGACTAGCGGTTCCTACAATGAGCAGTACTTC | CASSLTSGSYNEQYF
TRBD1 | TRBJ2-1 | TRBV10-3 | few | TGTGCCATCAGTGAGTCGTGGACAGGGGGCAATGAGCAGTTCTTC | CAISESWTGGNEQFF
. | TRBJ2-7 | TRBV11-2 | few | TGTGCCAGCAGCCCCGGGGCGGGGAATCGCGAGCAGTACTTC | CASSPGAGNREQYF
TRBD2 | TRBJ2-2 | TRBV18 | . | TGTGCCAGCTCACCTCTCCGAACTAGCGGGAACACCGGGGAGCTGTTTTTT | CASSPLRTSGNTGELFF
. | TRBJ2-3 | TRBV24-1 | . | TGTGCCACCATGGACCGTCACACAGATACGCAGTATTTT | CATMDRHTDTQYF
. | TRBJ1-5 | TRBV20-1 | few | TGCAGTGCTAGAGAGCAGGAGTATAGCAATCAGCCCCAGCATTTT | CSAREQEYSNQPQHF
. | TRBJ2-5 | TRBV7-3 | few | TGTGCCAGCAGCTTAACCGGGCAGAGGGGGGAAAAGCAGTACTTC | CASSLTGQRGEKQYF
. | TRBJ2-5 | TRBV6-6 | few | TGTGCCAGCAACGGCCCCGATGTATCGGGGCAGACCCAGTACTTC | CASNGPDVSGQTQYF
. | TRBJ2-7 | TRBV5-1 | . | TGCGCCAGCAGTTCTACGACCCTACCCTACGAGCAGTACTTC | CASSSTTLPYEQYF
TRBD1 | TRBJ2-5 | TRBV12-3/TRBV12-4 | . | TGTGCCAGCACCCTGGACAGGGGTGGTGAGACCCAGTACTTC | CASTLDRGGETQYF
TRBD2 | TRBJ2-7 | TRBV7-9 | . | TGTGCCAGCAGCCTAAGCGGGATCAACTACGAGCAGTACTTC | CASSLSGINYEQYF
TRBD2 | TRBJ2-7 | TRBV13 | . | TGTGCCAGCAGCCCACAGACTAGCAGTGGTTTCTACGAGCAGTACTTC | CASSPQTSSGFYEQYF
TRBD1 | TRBJ2-5 | TRBV7-3 | . | TGTGCCAGCAGCCGCGGGACAGGGAGAAGGTCGGAGACCCAGTACTTC | CASSRGTGRRSETQYF
. | TRBJ1-5 | TRBV20-1 | few | TGCAGTGCTCCTCACTCAGGGGCGAGGGACCGGCTATATAGCAATCAGCCCCAGCATTTT | CSAPHSGARDRLYSNQPQHF
. | TRBJ2-5 | TRBV4-3 | . | TGCGCCAGCAGCCCTCACCAGCTACAGGGCCCCCAAGAGACCCAGTACTTC | CASSPHQLQGPQETQYF